This TCR beta chain appears in the sequencing data of a study of ipilimumab plus nivolumab after autologous stem cell transplantation. The wider study: The DLBCL cohort had primary refractory and relapsed disease, with 18-month progression-free survival of around 88% and 27%. Points from the study as a whole: Per the authors, repertoire, Treg and microbiota data justify further study.

Germline V lookup: CDR1 SNHLY, CDR2 FYNNEI. The CDR3 is made up of 17 amino acids. With 0 bases removed from V and 12 bases from J, the gap between germline ends came to 26 bases. Through week 26, nivolumab 3 mg/kg IV was given weeks 1, 4, 7, 10, then biweekly. Regarding this clone: As yet, its antigen is unknown.

Measured with immunoSEQ multiplex PCR; TCRdb has only the in-frame clones, and not every one. The sample lists roughly 15,000 clones, around four fifths occurring once. The chain employs TRBV2 and TRBJ2-5, with D possibly matching TRBD2 (7 bases). The specimen was PBMCs, collected in a trial of ipilimumab plus nivolumab as post-transplant consolidation. This TCR was recovered from a male donor with diffuse large B-cell lymphoma. CDR3 nucleotides: TGTGCCAGCAGTGAAGCGTCCCCTGGGGCGGGGGCCTCCAAGGAGTACTTC. It translates to CASSEASPGAGASKEYF.